This record concerns one T cell receptor beta chain sequence. The CDR3 totals 17 residues. CDR1 and CDR2 (germline): SGHAT, FQNNGV. Primers included in the PCR were 60 Vbeta and 13 Jbeta primers. TCRdb keeps only in-frame clones here, not all; method: immunoSEQ multiplex PCR. This sample yields 150,000 to 200,000 clones, of which roughly 85% are seen a single time; around 0.96% belongs to the top ten. This entry comes from a study of cytomegalovirus exposure and HLA in healthy donors. Specimen: PBMCs. The chain is built from TRBV11-2 and TRBJ2-5, with D perhaps TRBD1 (6 bases). The J call is in doubt because the DNA end fits TRBJ2-7 better. The clonotype comes from a woman in her forties or fifties in good health and CMV-seropositive. The CDR3: CASSLGSHRVGSYEQYF. For the CDR3, the DNA is TGTGCCAGCAGCTTAGGAAGTCACAGGGTCGGCTCCTACGAGCAGTACTTC.